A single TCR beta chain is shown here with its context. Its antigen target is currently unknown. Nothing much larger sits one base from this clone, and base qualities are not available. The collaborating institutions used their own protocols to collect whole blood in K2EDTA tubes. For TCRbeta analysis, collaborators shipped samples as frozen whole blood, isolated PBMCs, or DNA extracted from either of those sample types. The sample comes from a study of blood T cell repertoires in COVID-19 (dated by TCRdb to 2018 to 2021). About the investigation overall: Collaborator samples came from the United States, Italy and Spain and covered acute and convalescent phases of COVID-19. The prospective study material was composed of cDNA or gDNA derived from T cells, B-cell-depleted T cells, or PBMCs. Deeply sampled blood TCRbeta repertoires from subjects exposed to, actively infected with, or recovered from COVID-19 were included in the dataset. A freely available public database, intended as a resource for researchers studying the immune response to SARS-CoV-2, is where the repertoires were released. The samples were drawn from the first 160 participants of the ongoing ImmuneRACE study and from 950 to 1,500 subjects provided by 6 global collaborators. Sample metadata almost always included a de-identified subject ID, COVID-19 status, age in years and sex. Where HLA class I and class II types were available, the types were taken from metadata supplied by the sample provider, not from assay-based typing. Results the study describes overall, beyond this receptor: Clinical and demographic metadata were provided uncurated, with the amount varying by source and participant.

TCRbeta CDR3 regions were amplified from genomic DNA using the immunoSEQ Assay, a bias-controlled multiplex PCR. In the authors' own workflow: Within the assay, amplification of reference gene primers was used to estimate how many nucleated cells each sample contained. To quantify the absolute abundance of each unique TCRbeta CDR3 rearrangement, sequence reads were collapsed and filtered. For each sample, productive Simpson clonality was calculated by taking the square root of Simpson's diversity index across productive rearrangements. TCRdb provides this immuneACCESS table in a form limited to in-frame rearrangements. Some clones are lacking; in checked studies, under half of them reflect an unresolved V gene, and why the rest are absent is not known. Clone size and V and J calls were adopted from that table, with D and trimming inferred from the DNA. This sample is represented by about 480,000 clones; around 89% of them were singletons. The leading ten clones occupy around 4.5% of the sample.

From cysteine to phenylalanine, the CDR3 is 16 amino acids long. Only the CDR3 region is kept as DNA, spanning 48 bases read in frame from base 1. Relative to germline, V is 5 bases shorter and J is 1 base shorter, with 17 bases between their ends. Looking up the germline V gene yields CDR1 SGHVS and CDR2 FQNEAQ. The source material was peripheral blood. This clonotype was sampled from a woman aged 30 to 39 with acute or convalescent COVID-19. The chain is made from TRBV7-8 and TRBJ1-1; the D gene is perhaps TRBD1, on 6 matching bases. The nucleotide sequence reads TGTGCCAGCAGCGCCGCCCCCGCGACAGGGAACACTGAAGCTTTCTTT. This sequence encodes CASSAAPATGNTEAFF.